A single TCR beta chain is shown here with its context. Its antigen is not identified. The length of the CDR3 is 15 residues. V lost 7 bases and J lost 7; bases outside the gene matches: 16. Germline V lookup: CDR1 SQVTM, CDR2 ANQGSEA. The data stem from a study of Siglec-9 on CD8 T cells in melanoma. Study observations and caveats: An effector memory CD8+ subset marked by Siglec-9 reportedly appeared to gather in melanoma.

Measured with immunoSEQ multiplex PCR; TCRdb has only the in-frame clones, and not every one. Altogether 30,000 to 45,000 clones are present, 80% to 85% being singletons, with the ten largest covering about 1.7%. Sequencing was performed on Siglec-9- CD8+ T cells sorted from blood. The chain joins TRBV29-1 to TRBJ1-2; 9 nucleotides align to TRBD1. The sequence was collected from a human donor in good health. In nucleotides, the CDR3 is TGCAGCGCCACGACGGGACAGGGTGGGCCGGGTGGCTACACCTTC. Protein sequence: CSATTGQGGPGGYTF.